Below, 25 T cell receptor beta chains from the same sample are listed, as sequenced in a study of T cells in Graves' hyperthyroidism and ophthalmopathy. Using RNA transcripts as the source, TCR beta CDR3 regions were amplified. Carried out on the TCR CDR3, a first-round RT-PCR used the HTBI primer set. Using its own MiXCR run on the multiplex PCR reads, TCRdb lists one record per CDR3 protein. The sample consists of about 250,000 distinct CDR3 sequences, 15% of them appearing once. Sequencing was done on a sample of blood. Every receptor here comes from a woman in her 50s with Graves' hyperthyroidism that later progressed to Graves' ophthalmopathy.

This clonotype was seen many times. The CDR3 coding sequence is TGTGCCAGCAACGTTAGTGGGCGGGGCGGGTTCACCGGGGAGCTGTTTTTT. Encoded protein: CASNVSGRGGFTGELFF. The V gene is TRBV28, the J gene TRBJ2-2, with D possibly TRBD2 on 6 matching bases. Trimming removed 7 bases at V and 4 bases at J, with 22 bases between. The CDR3 is 17 residues long. Germline CDR1 and CDR2: MDHEN and SYDVKM.

This clonotype has ten or more counts. The V call is TRBV30, the J call TRBJ2-5; possible D gene TRBD2, 5 bases. Germline-derived CDR1 and CDR2 are GTSNPN and SVGIG (reference sequence). The CDR3 sequence is 12 residues long. V lost 1 base and J 7 bases, leaving 10 bases between the germline ends. The CDR3 loop is CAWSGQSGTQYF. The CDR3, as DNA: TGTGCCTGGAGTGGTCAGAGCGGGACCCAGTACTTC.

Only a few counts were recorded for this clonotype. The gene calls are TRBV19 and TRBJ2-2; 11 positions agree with TRBD1. The length of the CDR3 is 18 residues. Germline assignment: CDR1 LNHDA and CDR2 SQIVND (reference sequence). V lost 4 bases, J lost 3 bases, and 10 bases stayed unmatched. This CDR3 is CASSSRTGGLRYTGELFF. CDR3 in DNA: TGTGCCAGTAGTAGCAGGACAGGGGGCTTGAGGTACACCGGGGAGCTGTTTTTT.

J is TRBJ2-5 and V is TRBV13; tentative D call: TRBD2 (5 bases). The CDR3 covers 13 residues. Trimming left V 4 bases short and J 5 bases short, with 11 bases between. CDR1 is PRHDT, CDR2 FYEKMQ, per germline (reference sequence). Written as DNA, the CDR3 is TGTGCCAGCAGCTCCCCGGGGATGGAGACCCAGTACTTC. It translates to CASSSPGMETQYF. Complete variable domain (other parts from reference TRBV13 and TRBJ2-5): AAGVIQSPRHLIKEKRETATLKCYPIPRHDTVYWYQQGPGQDPQFLISFYEKMQSDKGSIPDRFSAQQFSDYHSELNMSSLELGDSALYFCASSSPGMETQYFGPGTRLLVL.

This clonotype was picked up many times. This chain uses TRBV30 with TRBJ1-4, with TRBD1 identical over 7 bases. CDR1 and CDR2 (germline): GTSNPN, SVGIG (reference sequence). The J segment lost 6 bases and the V segment lost 5 bases, leaving 3 bases of the junction unmatched. The CDR3 spans 12 residues. CDR3 sequence reads: CAWDRVDEKLFF. The CDR3 DNA reads TGTGCCTGGGACAGGGTCGATGAAAAACTGTTTTTT.

To note about this clonotype: Without the conserved terminal phenylalanine or tryptophan, this CDR3 likely stems from a read error. This sequence joins TRBV13 and TRBJ1-1; D ambiguous. The CDR3 covers 17 residues. V dropped 5 bases and J dropped 2 bases, with 21 bases sitting between them. Germline loops: CDR1 PRHDT, CDR2 FYEKMQ (reference sequence). The CDR3 region has the DNA TGTGCCAGCAGCCGAAACGACTCAGGACGGTTAAACACTGAAGCTTTCTCT. Its translation is CASSRNDSGRLNTEAFS.

The chain is built from TRBV20-1 and TRBJ1-4; no firm D call. The CDR3 extends over 12 amino acids. The V end was cut by 6 bases, the J end by 8 bases, with 13 bases between. Germline loops: CDR1 DFQATT, CDR2 SNEGSKA (reference sequence). The CDR3: CSAYRAGEKLFF. Written as DNA, the CDR3 is TGCAGTGCCTACCGGGCGGGGGAAAAACTGTTTTTT.

The rearrangement uses TRBV13 and TRBJ1-5; a weak D match, TRBD1 (6 bases). The CDR3 has 12 amino acids. Germline V CDR1 and CDR2: PRHDT, FYEKMQ (reference sequence). The CDR3 bases are TGTGACAGGACAGCCCGATATCAGCCCCAGCATTTT. It translates to CDRTARYQPQHF.

This clonotype was counted ten times or more. V is TRBV7-9 and J is TRBJ2-7, with D unresolved. Trimming shortened V by 3 bases and J by 0 bases, and 9 bases separated the two germline ends. Germline CDR1 SEHNR, CDR2 FQNEAQ (reference sequence). This CDR3 has 14 amino acids. The CDR3 sequence is CASSFTASSYEQYF. CDR3 sequence (DNA): TGTGCCAGCAGCTTCACGGCCTCCTCCTACGAGCAGTACTTC.

This clonotype was observed many times. The chain couples TRBV12-5 to TRBJ2-7; D is ambiguous. CDR3 length equals 12 residues. V gave up 3 bases and J gave up 2 bases, with 5 bases separating them. Germline V gene lookup returns CDR1 LGHNT and CDR2 FRNRAP. The CDR3: CASGLGPYEQYF. The CDR3, as DNA: TGTGCTAGTGGTTTAGGTCCCTACGAGCAGTACTTC.

V gene TRBV6-1 combines with J gene TRBJ2-7, with 8 nucleotides matching TRBD2. The junction had 10 bases not matched to a gene; V was cut back by 5 bases and J by 4 bases. Germline loops: CDR1 MNHNS, CDR2 SASEGT. This CDR3 spans 15 amino acids. CDR3 residues: CASSTPSGPTYEQYF. CDR3 nucleotide sequence: TGTGCCAGCAGTACCCCTAGCGGGCCTACTTACGAGCAGTACTTC.

This clonotype was counted at least ten times. J is TRBJ2-3 and V is TRBV6-1; D is uncertain. The CDR3 is 14 amino acids. V was trimmed by 5 bases and J by 6 bases, leaving 15 bases between them. Germline loops: CDR1 MNHNS, CDR2 SASEGT. The CDR3 here is CASSLGPGLDTQYF. CDR3 bases: TGTGCCAGCAGTCTAGGGCCCGGCTTGGATACGCAGTATTTT.

V and J are TRBV28 and TRBJ2-7, with D hard to call. V gave up 2 bases and J gave up 0 bases, with 14 bases separating them. Germline V gene data show CDR1 as MDHEN and CDR2 as SYDVKM. The CDR3 covers 16 residues. The chain's CDR3 is CASSLIRRLSSYEQYF. CDR3 sequence (DNA): TGTGCCAGCAGTTTAATTCGTCGACTGAGCTCCTACGAGCAGTACTTC. Based on the CDR3 plus reference TRBV28 and TRBJ2-7, the full variable domain is DVKVTQSSRYLVKRTGEKVFLECVQDMDHENMFWYRQDPGLGLRLIYFSYDVKMKEKGDIPEGYSVSREKKERFSLILESASTNQTSMYLCASSLIRRLSSYEQYFGPGTRLTVT.

The chain carries TRBV11-2 and TRBJ2-1; 10 bases map to TRBD2. Germline lookup yields CDR1 SGHAT and CDR2 FQNNGV. There are 12 residues in the CDR3. The J segment lost 9 bases and the V segment lost 6 bases, leaving 2 bases of the junction unmatched. DNA of the CDR3: TGTGCCAGCAGGCGACTAGCGGGTGAGCAGTTCTTC. Translation gives CASRRLAGEQFF.

This clonotype has ten or more counts. The chain carries TRBV29-1 and TRBJ2-3; D may be TRBD1 (6 bases). The germline CDR1 and CDR2 sequences are SQVTM and ANQGSEA. The CDR3 is 13 amino acids. V was pared by 4 bases and J by 1 base, with 9 bases between. The CDR3, as DNA: TGCAGCGTTGGGGCAGGGGGCACAGATACGCAGTATTTT. It encodes CSVGAGGTDTQYF.

This clonotype was observed at least ten times. V gene TRBV2 combines with J gene TRBJ2-5; no reliable D call. Trimming shortened V by 7 bases and J by 4 bases, and 13 bases separated the two germline ends. This CDR3 has 13 residues. Germline values: CDR1 SNHLY, CDR2 FYNNEI. Written as DNA, the CDR3 is TGTGCCAGCAATCGGGCCTCCGGAGAGACCCAGTACTTC. It is translated as CASNRASGETQYF.

This clonotype was observed at least ten times. The rearrangement links TRBV20-1 to TRBJ2-7, with TRBD2 as a possible D gene (6 bases). The length of the CDR3 is 14 residues. V lost 2 bases, J lost 7 bases, and 18 bases lay in between. CDR1 and CDR2 (germline): DFQATT, SNEGSKA (reference sequence). This CDR3 reads CSARTSWGEREQYF. In DNA, the CDR3 is TGCAGTGCTAGAACCTCGTGGGGGGAGAGAGAGCAGTACTTC.

V and J are TRBV6-2 or TRBV6-3 and TRBJ2-5, with TRBD2 matching 11 bases. After removal of 4 bases from V and 5 bases from J, the junction contained 6 bases not matched to a gene. CDR3 length equals 15 residues. Germline CDR1 MNHEY, CDR2 SVGEGT. The CDR3 spells CASSSRLAGLETQYF. CDR3 bases: TGTGCCAGCAGTTCCAGACTAGCGGGATTGGAGACCCAGTACTTC.

This clonotype was seen ten or more times. This chain uses TRBV18 with TRBJ2-7, with 7 bases that match TRBD1. The CDR3 runs 14 residues. The V gene end was trimmed by 0 bases and the J gene end by 3 bases; junction bases not matched to a gene: 2. Looked up from germline, CDR1 is KGHSH and CDR2 is LQKENI. For the CDR3, the DNA is TGTGCCAGCTCACCACCGGGACAGATCTACGAGCAGTACTTC. It specifies CASSPPGQIYEQYF. The full variable domain, with the rest looked up from reference TRBV18 and TRBJ2-7, is NAGVMQNPRHLVRRRGQEARLRCSPMKGHSHVYWYRQLPEEGLKFMVYLQKENIIDESGMPKERFSAEFPKEGPSILRIQQVVRGDSAAYFCASSPPGQIYEQYFGPGTRLTVT.

This clonotype appeared many times. The chain employs TRBV27 and TRBJ2-7, with TRBD2 matching over 7 bases. This CDR3 is 13 amino acids long. Per germline, CDR1 MNHEY and CDR2 SMNVEV (reference sequence). With V trimmed by 4 bases and J by 10 bases, 10 bases remained unmatched. The CDR3 here is CASSSPILAEQYF. CDR3 in DNA: TGTGCCAGCAGTTCCCCCATCCTAGCGGAACAGTACTTC.

There are many counts of this clonotype. The V call is TRBV7-9, the J call TRBJ2-7; 7 bases line up with TRBD1. Germline-derived CDR1 and CDR2 are SEHNR and FQNEAQ (reference sequence). V lost 7 bases, J lost 3 bases, and 3 bases stayed unmatched. This CDR3 has 12 amino acids. CDR3 sequence reads: CASNRGGYEQYF. The CDR3 bases are TGTGCCAGCAACAGGGGTGGCTACGAGCAGTACTTC.

This rearrangement joins TRBV5-1 to TRBJ2-5; weak D call: TRBD2 (6 bases). The ends were cut back, 0 bases at V and 1 base at J, with 16 bases in the middle. CDR3 length equals 17 residues. Germline assignment: CDR1 SGHRS and CDR2 YFSETQ. The CDR3 sequence is CASSLVPAGSLQETQYF. The DNA of the CDR3 is TGCGCCAGCAGCTTGGTGCCAGCGGGTTCACTCCAAGAGACCCAGTACTTC.

The rearrangement uses TRBV5-4 and TRBJ1-4; D call uncertain. V was shortened by 4 bases and J by 8 bases, with 12 bases between the two germline ends. In germline, CDR1 is SGHNT, CDR2 YYREEE (reference sequence). The CDR3 extends over 13 amino acids. The CDR3 sequence: CASSPYMEEKLFF. The CDR3 nucleotides are TGTGCCAGCAGCCCGTACATGGAGGAAAAACTGTTTTTT. Using reference TRBV5-4 and TRBJ1-4 for the parts outside the CDR3, the full variable domain is ETGVTQSPTHLIKTRGQQVTLRCSSQSGHNTVSWYQQALGQGPQFIFQYYREEENGRGNFPPRFSGLQFPNYSSELNVNALELDDSALYLCASSPYMEEKLFFGSGTQLSVL.

This clonotype was observed a handful of times. This chain links TRBV5-1 with TRBJ1-2; the match to TRBD1 covers 9 bases. The V gene end was trimmed by 0 bases and the J gene end by 7 bases; junction bases not matched to a gene: 10. The CDR3 has 16 residues. Looked up from germline, CDR1 is SGHRS and CDR2 is YFSETQ. CDR3 sequence reads: CASSLGLTGGAGGYTF. CDR3 bases: TGCGCCAGCAGCTTGGGGTTAACAGGGGGCGCCGGTGGCTACACCTTC.

A few counts support this clonotype. The V call is TRBV14, the J call TRBJ1-2; D not resolved. Trimming left V 5 bases short and J 8 bases short, with 18 bases between. The germline V gene has CDR1 SGHDN and CDR2 FVKESK. The CDR3 has 14 residues. This CDR3 is CASSRQEPIGGYTF. The CDR3 DNA sequence: TGTGCCAGCAGCAGGCAGGAGCCTATTGGCGGCTACACCTTC.